These 21 T cell receptor beta chains share one sample of origin, sequenced in a study of beta chain features in type 1 diabetes. Since all of the isolated RNA was reverse transcribed, expressed TCRB transcripts were what got sequenced. Profiling relied on immunoSEQ multiplex PCR, and the TCRdb table lists in-frame clones only, not all of them. The sample lists around 170,000 clones; approximately 9% were seen once. The sequencing sample was made of central memory CD4+ T cells from blood. The receptors originated from a woman aged 18-35 years in good health.

The chain links TRBV18 to TRBJ2-7, with 9 nucleotides matching TRBD2. Germline CDR1 and CDR2: KGHSH and LQKENI. The junction had 1 base not matched to a gene; V was cut back by 4 bases and J by 0 bases. The CDR3 extends over 14 amino acids. The DNA for the CDR3 is TGTGCCAGCTCACAGACTAGCGGCTCCTACGAGCAGTACTTC. Translating it yields CASSQTSGSYEQYF.

The chain combines TRBV7-8 with TRBJ2-7; D is ambiguous. CDR1 and CDR2 (germline): SGHVS, FQNEAQ. V lost 1 base and J lost 6, with 7 bases in between. The CDR3 totals 12 residues. CDR3 DNA sequence: TGTGCCAGCAGCTTAGAACGGGTCGAGCAGTACTTC. Amino acids: CASSLERVEQYF.

V is TRBV9 and J is TRBJ2-7; D unclear. Trimming left V 2 bases short and J 0 bases short, with 9 bases between. Germline values: CDR1 SGDLS, CDR2 YYNGEE. The CDR3 spans 14 residues. The CDR3 DNA reads TGTGCCAGCAGCGTTCGCGCGAGCTCCTACGAGCAGTACTTC. Translating it yields CASSVRASSYEQYF.

The chain is built from TRBV7-9 and TRBJ1-3; 7 nucleotides align to TRBD1. The CDR3 contains 13 residues. Germline V CDR1 and CDR2: SEHNR, FQNEAQ (reference sequence). Trimming cost V 6 bases and J 1 base; bases outside gene matches: 0. CDR3 bases: TGTGCCAGCAGGACAGGGTCTGGAAACACCATATATTTT. Amino acids: CASRTGSGNTIYF.

This clone was found a few times. The CDR3 region is CASSLVVGGRGYGYTF. The CDR3 nucleotides read TGTGCCAGCAGCTTAGTGGTGGGGGGGCGCGGCTATGGCTACACCTTC. The chain couples TRBV7-2 to TRBJ1-2; possibly TRBD1 for D (6 bases). The CDR3 has 16 amino acids. Germline CDR1 and CDR2: SGHTA and FQGNSA. Trimming cost V 1 base and J 4 bases, with 16 bases left between them.

The rearrangement uses TRBV7-9 and TRBJ2-5; TRBD1 is a possible D gene (6 bases). Germline values: CDR1 SEHNR, CDR2 FQNEAQ (reference sequence). Trimming took off 3 bases at V and 7 bases at J, with 12 bases between the two ends. The CDR3 consists of 13 residues. This chain's CDR3 is CASSLPLGGTQYF. The DNA of the CDR3 is TGTGCCAGCAGCTTGCCTCTAGGGGGGACCCAGTACTTC.

This clone was seen more than once but under ten times. The chain is built from TRBV27 and TRBJ2-3; perhaps TRBD2 as D (5 bases). CDR3 size: 12 residues. Trimming pared 4 bases from V and 4 bases from J, leaving 6 bases between. Germline V gene data show CDR1 as MNHEY and CDR2 as SMNVEV (reference sequence). This chain's CDR3 is CASSSGADTQYF. CDR3 DNA sequence: TGTGCCAGCAGTTCCGGGGCAGATACGCAGTATTTT.

This rearrangement joins TRBV19 to TRBJ2-7; weak D call: TRBD2 (6 bases). This CDR3 has 17 amino acids. Trimming took 4 bases from V and 0 from J, leaving 19 bases between them. Germline-derived CDR1 and CDR2 are LNHDA and SQIVND (reference sequence). The CDR3 reads CASSNPRGGSPSYEQYF. CDR3 coding DNA: TGTGCCAGTAGTAACCCCCGGGGAGGATCCCCCTCCTACGAGCAGTACTTC.

The rearrangement links TRBV2 to TRBJ2-3, with a tentative D call TRBD2 (5 bases). Germline V gene data show CDR1 as SNHLY and CDR2 as FYNNEI. This CDR3 has 16 residues. Trimming left V 9 bases short and J 0 bases short, with 19 bases between. DNA of the CDR3: TGTGCCAGTCTCAAAGGCCGCTCGGGGAGCACAGATACGCAGTATTTT. Translation gives CASLKGRSGSTDTQYF.

This clone has just a few counts. The V call is TRBV7-9, the J call TRBJ2-1, with a weak D call TRBD2 (5 bases). The V gene lost 5 bases and the J gene lost 8 bases, with 16 bases spanning the gap. The V gene's germline CDR1 is SEHNR and CDR2 FQNEAQ (reference sequence). This CDR3 is built from 14 residues. This CDR3 reads CASSLLGPMDEQFF. CDR3 nucleotide sequence: TGTGCCAGCAGCCTACTAGGGCCAATGGATGAGCAGTTCTTC. The full variable domain, completed using reference TRBV7-9 and TRBJ2-1, is DTGVSQNPRHKITKRGQNVTFRCDPISEHNRLYWYRQTLGQGPEFLTYFQNEAQLEKSRLLSDRFSAERPKGSFSTLEIQRTEQGDSAMYLCASSLLGPMDEQFFGPGTRLTVL.

This clone showed up just a few times. V and J are TRBV5-1 and TRBJ1-5; 7 bases match TRBD1. The germline V gene encodes CDR1 SGHRS and CDR2 YFSETQ. Trimming at V came to 0 bases and at J to 8 bases, leaving 11 bases not matched to a gene. The CDR3 totals 16 residues. As DNA, the CDR3 is TGCGCCAGCAGCTTGGAGGGGGCGTTATCCGGTGAGCCCCAGCATTTT. It specifies CASSLEGALSGEPQHF.

This clone was recorded a few times. The chain links TRBV30 to TRBJ2-7; 10 nucleotides align to TRBD2. This CDR3 contains 14 residues. Germline V gene lookup returns CDR1 GTSNPN and CDR2 SVGIG (reference sequence). The J segment lost 3 bases and the V segment lost 7 bases, leaving 9 bases of the junction unmatched. The CDR3 loop is CASRRAGGSYEQYF. CDR3 bases: TGTGCCTCACGGAGAGCGGGAGGGAGCTACGAGCAGTACTTC.

This clone was observed a few times. The V and J genes are TRBV9 and TRBJ2-2; 9 nucleotides agree with TRBD1. The CDR3 runs 16 residues. The junction had 8 bases not matched to a gene; V was cut back by 0 bases and J by 8 bases. Germline V gene sequence: CDR1 SGDLS, CDR2 YYNGEE. CDR3 nucleotides: TGTGCCAGCAGCGTAGCGGGACAGGGCGAGTATGGGGAGCTGTTTTTT. As protein: CASSVAGQGEYGELFF.

This clone was seen a handful of times. The gene calls are TRBV5-1 and TRBJ1-1; the D gene is possibly TRBD1 (5 bases). Trimming pared 1 base from V and 2 bases from J, leaving 9 bases between. This CDR3 spans 14 amino acids. Looked up from germline, CDR1 is SGHRS and CDR2 is YFSETQ. The CDR3 nucleotides read TGCGCCAGCAGCTTGCAGGGTTCCAACACTGAAGCTTTCTTT. Translated: CASSLQGSNTEAFF.

V gene TRBV4-3 combines with J gene TRBJ2-7; D remains unclear. The CDR3 extends over 14 amino acids. V dropped 0 bases and J dropped 3 bases, with 9 bases sitting between them. CDR1 is LGHNA and CDR2 is YSLEER in the germline V gene. Here the CDR3 reads CASSQDNFLYEQYF. The CDR3, as DNA: TGCGCCAGCAGCCAAGATAACTTTCTCTACGAGCAGTACTTC.

This clone was counted between two and nine times. The V call is TRBV5-1, the J call TRBJ2-6; D possibly corresponds to TRBD1 (6 bases). The germline V and J ends were trimmed by 5 bases and 1 base, with 10 bases remaining between them. Germline CDR1 SGHRS, CDR2 YFSETQ. The CDR3 is 15 residues long. The CDR3 bases are TGCGCCAGCAGTTTACAGGGATCTGGGGCCAACGTCCTGACTTTC. It codes for CASSLQGSGANVLTF.

V is TRBV7-6 and J is TRBJ1-5; D is ambiguous. The CDR3 has 14 amino acids. V lost 2 bases to trimming and J lost 2 bases, with 7 bases between them. In germline, CDR1 is SGHVS, CDR2 FNYEAQ. CDR3: CASSLSTGNQPQHF. The CDR3 DNA follows: TGTGCCAGCAGCTTATCTACGGGCAATCAGCCCCAGCATTTT.

This CDR3 is CASSMDRENSPLHF. In DNA, the CDR3 is TGTGCCAGCAGCATGGACAGGGAAAATTCACCCCTCCACTTT. The V and J genes are TRBV7-9 and TRBJ1-6, with TRBD1 matching over 8 bases. The CDR3 runs to 14 residues. V was pared by 5 bases and J by 7 bases, with 4 bases of the junction left unmatched. The germline V gene encodes CDR1 SEHNR and CDR2 FQNEAQ (reference sequence).

This clone was counted a few times. The gene calls are TRBV6-1 and TRBJ2-7, with 7 bases lining up with TRBD1. This CDR3 comprises 15 residues. The ends lost 7 bases at V and 3 bases at J; junction bases unmatched: 12. Germline V gives CDR1 MNHNS, CDR2 SASEGT. The CDR3 DNA follows: TGTGCCAGCACCAAAAGAGGGGGCAGGGACTACGAGCAGTACTTC. As protein: CASTKRGGRDYEQYF.

This clone was counted between two and nine times. V is TRBV6-5 and J is TRBJ2-7; D is unresolved. The germline V and J ends were trimmed by 5 bases and 0 bases, with 11 bases remaining between them. Germline V CDR1 and CDR2: MNHEY, SVGAGI. The CDR3 has 14 residues. This chain's CDR3 is CASSLSALSYEQYF. CDR3 nucleotides: TGTGCCAGCAGTCTCAGCGCCCTCTCCTACGAGCAGTACTTC.

The rearrangement uses TRBV16 and TRBJ1-1; D possibly corresponds to TRBD1 (6 bases). The CDR3 totals 13 residues. The germline V and J ends were trimmed by 4 bases and 8 bases, with 14 bases remaining between them. Germline CDR1 KGHSY, CDR2 FQNENV. The CDR3: CASSPRTAQEAFF. CDR3 nucleotides: TGTGCCAGCAGCCCCCGGACAGCCCAAGAAGCTTTCTTT.